These T cell receptor beta chains were read from a single sample in a study of cytomegalovirus exposure and HLA in healthy donors. Repertoires were generated with immunoSEQ multiplex PCR, while TCRdb's copy carries only in-frame clones and drops some. The table lists approximately 68,000 clones, around 79% of them singletons. Sequencing used PBMCs. The receptors shown here come from a woman aged 25 to 45 in good health and CMV-seropositive. CDR3s include the opening cysteine and the closing phenylalanine or tryptophan. Each record gives: J gene, V gene, clone size, D gene, CDR3 DNA, CDR3 protein. The D gene is left open where the match is weak. Clone size is shown for a subset of rows, as once, few, many or a class of expanded clone.

>TRBJ2-5|TRBV7-9|-|TRBD2
TGTGCCAGCAGCGCGACTAGCGGGAGTGGAGAGACCCAGTACTTC
CASSATSGSGETQYF
>TRBJ2-2|TRBV2|once|TRBD2
TGTGCCAGCAGTGAAACTCGGACTAGCGGGAGGCCAGGGACCGGGGAGCTGTTTTTT
CASSETRTSGRPGTGELFF
>TRBJ2-6|TRBV7-9|-|-
TGTGCCAGCGGGGGGGCGAAGGATGGGGCCAACGTCCTGACTTTC
CASGGAKDGANVLTF
>TRBJ2-1|TRBV11-2|-|TRBD2
TGTGCCAGCCGGGGGGATGGAAATGAGCAGTTCTTC
CASRGDGNEQFF
>TRBJ2-5|TRBV11-2|-|TRBD2
TGTGCCAGCAGCTTAGGAGGACGGGAGGGCCGAGGAGAGACCCAGTACTTC
CASSLGGREGRGETQYF
>TRBJ1-1|TRBV7-9|-|TRBD1
TGTGCCAGCAGCTTACCGACAGGGGTACGCACTGAAGCTTTCTTT
CASSLPTGVRTEAFF
>TRBJ2-7|TRBV7-7|-|-
TGTGCTAGCAGCCCACAGCTCTCCTACGAGCAGTACTTC
CASSPQLSYEQYF
>TRBJ2-1|TRBV6-1|few|TRBD2
TGTGCCAGCAGTTTAACTAGCGGTGACTACAATGAGCAGTTCTTC
CASSLTSGDYNEQFF
>TRBJ2-1|TRBV28|few|TRBD2
TGTGCCAGCAGTTTACCCCCCGGACTAGAGGACCCTAGTCGGGGTTACAATGAGCAGTTCTTC
CASSLPPGLEDPSRGYNEQFF
>TRBJ1-1|TRBV28|-|TRBD1
TGTGCCAGCAGCCCCTATTCCCTGACAGGGGGCTACACTGAAGCTTTCTTT
CASSPYSLTGGYTEAFF
>TRBJ2-1|TRBV29-1|-|TRBD2
TGCAGCGTTGATCCAGGGGGACTAGCGGGGGGACCCTACAATGAGCAGTTCTTC
CSVDPGGLAGGPYNEQFF
>TRBJ1-1|TRBV19|-|-
TGTGCCAGTAGTTTGCAGGATGGGAACACTGAAGCTTTCTTT
CASSLQDGNTEAFF
>TRBJ2-7|TRBV5-1|-|-
TGCGCCAGCAGCCCTGGGGGCAGTTCCTCCTACGAGCAGTACTTC
CASSPGGSSSYEQYF
>TRBJ2-5|TRBV30|-|-
TGTGCCTGGGGGCCGCCCCAGTACTTC
CAWGPPQYF
>TRBJ2-3|TRBV9|-|-
TGTGCCAGCAGCGTAGGAGCGCGGGCACAAGATACGCAGTATTTT
CASSVGARAQDTQYF
>TRBJ1-1|TRBV11-2|-|TRBD1
TGTGCCAGCAGCGGGCGGACAGGGCAGAACACTGAAGCTTTCTTT
CASSGRTGQNTEAFF
>TRBJ1-6|TRBV10-2|-|TRBD1
TGCGCCAGCAGCCCACAGGGGAATAATTCACCCCTCCACTTT
CASSPQGNNSPLHF
>TRBJ2-2|TRBV5-1|-|-
TGCGCCACCCAGGACATTTACGGGGAGCTGTTTTTT
CATQDIYGELFF
>TRBJ1-1|TRBV28|once|-
TGTGCCAGCAGTCTGATTGGGGGACTCACTGAAGCTTTCTTT
CASSLIGGLTEAFF
>TRBJ1-2|TRBV25-1|-|-
TGTGCCAGCAGTTCACGGGGAGGTTATGGCTACACCTTC
CASSSRGGYGYTF
>TRBJ1-1|TRBV10-3|-|-
TGTGCCATCAGTGAGTCGATGGCAGGATTCGAGACTGAAGCTTTCTTT
CAISESMAGFETEAFF
>TRBJ2-1|TRBV28|-|-
TGTGCCACCGACAGTATTCGGGATGAGCAGTTCTTC
CATDSIRDEQFF
>TRBJ2-1|TRBV6-1|-|TRBD1
TGTGCCAGCAGTGGTCAGGGGGCAGACTCCTACAATGAGCAGTTCTTC
CASSGQGADSYNEQFF
>TRBJ2-3|TRBV29-1|-|TRBD2
TGCAGCGTTGAAGAGGGAGGGACAGATACGCAGTATTTT
CSVEEGGTDTQYF
>TRBJ2-3|TRBV5-1|-|TRBD2
TGCGCCAGCAGTTCATACCGGGAGGCCGCAGATACGCAGTATTTT
CASSSYREAADTQYF
>TRBJ2-7|TRBV6-5|-|TRBD2
TGTGCCAGCAGTTATCGGGCGGGAGGGCCGGGCGAGCAGTACTTC
CASSYRAGGPGEQYF
>TRBJ2-3|TRBV6-6|-|-
TGTGCCAGCAGCGTCCTCTCCCCCACAGATACGCAGTATTTT
CASSVLSPTDTQYF
>TRBJ1-4|TRBV21-1|-|-
TGTGCCACCTCACCCCCGGGGTTCAGCGATGAAAAACTGTTTTTT
CATSPPGFSDEKLFF
>TRBJ2-2|TRBV21-1|-|-
TGTGCCAGCACCCCAGGACAGGGACGGGGCACCGGGGAGCTGTTTTTT
CASTPGQGRGTGELFF
>TRBJ2-2|TRBV6-6|-|TRBD2
TGTGCCAGCTACCCTTATAGCGGGAGGGGGCCCGGGGAGCTGTTTTTT
CASYPYSGRGPGELFF
>TRBJ2-1|TRBV7-3|-|TRBD2
TGTGCCAGCAGCCCGCGACTAGCGGGAGGTAATGAGCAGTTCTTC
CASSPRLAGGNEQFF
>TRBJ1-2|TRBV9|-|TRBD1
TGTGCCAGCAGCAGAGACAGGGTTAACGGCTACACCTTC
CASSRDRVNGYTF
>TRBJ2-1|TRBV27|-|TRBD1
TGTGCCAGCACCATGGGGACAGGGGTTTCAAATGAGCAGTTCTTC
CASTMGTGVSNEQFF
>TRBJ2-3|TRBV7-2|-|TRBD2
TGTGCCAGCAGGCTCAAAGCGGGAGGGATCACAGATACGCAGTATTTT
CASRLKAGGITDTQYF
>TRBJ2-1|TRBV6-5|-|-
TGTGCCAGCAAGTCGTCAGACTCCTACAATGAGCAGTTCTTC
CASKSSDSYNEQFF
>TRBJ2-5|TRBV20-1|-|-
TGCAGTGCTCTCGGGAGAGAGACCCAGTACTTC
CSALGRETQYF
>TRBJ2-7|TRBV4-1|-|TRBD2
TGCGCCAGCAGCCCGCGGGAGGGGTCCTACGAGCAGTACTTC
CASSPREGSYEQYF
>TRBJ1-1|TRBV7-9|-|TRBD1
TGTGCCAGCAGCCAAGGCCCGGGACAGCAAGCTTTCTTT
CASSQGPGQQAFF
>TRBJ2-1|TRBV28|-|-
TGTGCCAGCAGTTCTAATCTCGGAAGACTTCACAATGAGCAGTTCTTC
CASSSNLGRLHNEQFF
>TRBJ1-5|TRBV19|-|TRBD1
TGTGCCAGTAGTAGCGGACAGGAAATCCAGCCCCAGCATTTT
CASSSGQEIQPQHF
>TRBJ2-1|TRBV5-4|many|TRBD2
TGTGCCAGCAGATTGGGGCTAGCGGGAGGAAATGAGCAGTTCTTC
CASRLGLAGGNEQFF
>TRBJ2-1|TRBV15|-|TRBD1
TGTGCCACCGATCACCCACAGGGGGCCATCAATGAGCAGTTCTTC
CATDHPQGAINEQFF
>TRBJ2-3|TRBV15|-|-
TGTGCCACCAGCAGAGAAGGCGGGAACACAGATACGCAGTATTTT
CATSREGGNTDTQYF
>TRBJ1-2|TRBV18|-|TRBD1
TGTGCCAGCTCACTAGACAGGGTCGGCTACACCTTC
CASSLDRVGYTF
>TRBJ1-1|TRBV2|few|-
TGTGCCAGCAGTGAAAGGGAAGGGGTCACTGAAGCTTTCTTT
CASSEREGVTEAFF
>TRBJ2-1|TRBV5-6|-|-
TGTGCCAGCAGCTCACAGCGGAGGGGTCTGAATGAGCAGTTCTTC
CASSSQRRGLNEQFF
>TRBJ2-1|TRBV15|once|-
TGTGCCACCAGCAGTCCCGACTCTCTGGAGCAGTTCTTC
CATSSPDSLEQFF
>TRBJ1-1|TRBV4-2|-|-
TGTGCCAGCAGCCAAGAAGGGGTGAACACTGAAGCTTTCTTT
CASSQEGVNTEAFF
>TRBJ2-3|TRBV6-4|-|-
TGTGCCAGCAGTGACTCTGGGAGCGGCACAGATACGCAGTATTTT
CASSDSGSGTDTQYF
>TRBJ2-7|TRBV4-1|few|TRBD2
TGCGCCAGCAGCCAAGACTCCGGGGGGGATCTCTACGAGCAGTACTTC
CASSQDSGGDLYEQYF
>TRBJ1-5|TRBV18|-|TRBD1
TGTGCCAGCTCATCGGACAGGGGCTTGGATCAGCCCCAGCATTTT
CASSSDRGLDQPQHF